This entry lists 13 T cell receptor beta chains sequenced from one sample in a study of OX40 agonist ivuxolimab in advanced cancers. The data were produced by immunoSEQ multiplex PCR, yet TCRdb's version contains in-frame clones alone and is incomplete. Among about 68,000 clones listed, about 89% were seen once. This specimen was CD4+ or CD8+ T cells sorted from blood, taken in a trial of the OX40 agonist ivuxolimab. These TCRs come from an adult with an advanced solid tumor such as melanoma, head and neck, liver or kidney cancer.

This clone was detected only once. The chain combines TRBV18 with TRBJ2-1; 11 bases line up with TRBD2. This CDR3 has 18 amino acids. Trimming at V came to 1 base and at J to 9 bases, leaving 14 bases not matched to a gene. CDR1 is KGHSH, CDR2 LQKENI, per germline. CDR3 nucleotides: TGTGCCAGCTCACCACAGGCGCTATTACTAGCGGGAGTGTCTGAGCAGTTCTTC. It codes for CASSPQALLLAGVSEQFF.

The chain employs TRBV10-2 and TRBJ2-1, with 10 nucleotides matching TRBD2. Germline assignment: CDR1 WSHSY and CDR2 SAAADI. The CDR3 totals 15 residues. V lost 6 bases to trimming and J lost 4 bases; unmatched junction nucleotides: 6. The CDR3 DNA is TGCGCCAGCAGGGAGCTAGCGGGGGCGTACAATGAGCAGTTCTTC. Its protein product is CASRELAGAYNEQFF.

The chain joins TRBV19 to TRBJ2-2; D not resolved. Germline V gene sequence: CDR1 LNHDA, CDR2 SQIVND (reference sequence). This CDR3 is 13 amino acids long. The ends were cut back, 9 bases at V and 1 base at J, with 9 bases in the middle. Here the CDR3 reads CASKLLNTGELFF. The CDR3 DNA reads as TGTGCCAGCAAACTCCTGAACACCGGGGAGCTGTTTTTT.

This clone has only a few counts. The chain recombines TRBV2 with TRBJ1-4; no firm D call. Trimming cost V 5 bases and J 7 bases, with 14 bases left between them. CDR1 is SNHLY and CDR2 is FYNNEI in the germline V gene. The CDR3 contains 14 residues. Here the CDR3 reads CASSLDQLGEKLFF. CDR3 in DNA: TGTGCCAGCAGTCTCGACCAGCTGGGTGAAAAACTGTTTTTT.

The rearrangement joins TRBV7-9 to TRBJ1-5, with 10 bases that match TRBD1. The CDR3 has 16 amino acids. V lost 4 bases, J lost 5 bases, and 8 bases stayed unmatched. CDR1 and CDR2 from the germline V gene are SEHNR and FQNEAQ (reference sequence). CDR3 in DNA: TGTGCCAGCAGCTCAACTGACAGGGGGCTCGATCAGCCCCAGCATTTT. It is translated as CASSSTDRGLDQPQHF.

The chain has TRBV15 and TRBJ1-3; D is unresolved. The CDR3 is 17 amino acids. Germline V gene lookup returns CDR1 LNHNV and CDR2 YYDKDF (reference sequence). Trimming removed 0 bases from V and 0 bases from J, with 12 bases in between. The CDR3 loop is CATSRDSLGNSGNTIYF. The CDR3 nucleotides are TGTGCCACCAGCAGAGATAGTTTGGGCAACTCTGGAAACACCATATATTTT.

This chain connects TRBV28 to TRBJ2-7, with 10 nucleotides matching TRBD2. Germline V gives CDR1 MDHEN, CDR2 SYDVKM. CDR3 size: 15 residues. V dropped 3 bases and J dropped 2; count of bases not matched to a gene: 4. CDR3 sequence (DNA): TGTGCCAGCAGTTTGTGGACTAGCGGCACCTACGAGCAGTACTTC. Its translation: CASSLWTSGTYEQYF.

Here the CDR3 DNA reads TGCGCCAGCAGCGACCCGGACAGGATCGGAAACACCATATATTTT. Translating it yields CASSDPDRIGNTIYF. The V gene is TRBV5-1, the J gene TRBJ1-3; 7 positions match TRBD1. CDR3 length equals 15 residues. Germline V gives CDR1 SGHRS, CDR2 YFSETQ. With 4 bases clipped from V and 4 bases from J, the junction kept 8 bases outside the gene matches.

The chain couples TRBV7-6 to TRBJ2-7; a possible D gene is TRBD2 (6 bases). Germline CDR1 SGHVS, CDR2 FNYEAQ. V was shortened by 6 bases and J by 1 base, with 10 bases between the two germline ends. This CDR3 has 13 amino acids. The CDR3 DNA reads as TGTGCCAGCAGAACCGGAGGGTCCTACGAGCAGTACTTC. It is translated as CASRTGGSYEQYF.

The rearrangement uses TRBV30 and TRBJ1-2; tentatively, D is TRBD1 (6 bases). Germline loops: CDR1 GTSNPN, CDR2 SVGIG (reference sequence). The V gene lost 6 bases and the J gene lost 4 bases, with 15 bases spanning the gap. The CDR3 length is 13 residues. The CDR3 spells CACYRDTSYGYTF. DNA of the CDR3: TGTGCCTGTTACCGGGACACCTCCTATGGCTACACCTTC.

This chain joins TRBV11-1 and TRBJ2-4, with TRBD1 matching 10 bases. The germline V gene has CDR1 SGHAT and CDR2 FQDESV (reference sequence). This CDR3 spans 17 amino acids. The J segment lost 0 bases and the V segment lost 2 bases, leaving 4 bases of the junction unmatched. The CDR3 loop reads CASSLTGQGPAKNIQYF. The DNA of the CDR3 is TGTGCCAGCAGCTTAACGGGACAGGGGCCAGCCAAAAACATTCAGTACTTC. The whole variable domain, remainder taken from reference TRBV11-1 and TRBJ2-4, is EAEVAQSPRYKITEKSQAVAFWCDPISGHATLYWYRQILGQGPELLVQFQDESVVDDSQLPKDRFSAERLKGVDSTLKIQPAELGDSAMYLCASSLTGQGPAKNIQYFGAGTRLSVL.

The genes are TRBV4-1 and TRBJ2-7; 7 bases align to TRBD1. Germline trimming cut 0 bases from V and 3 bases from J; bases unmatched to any gene: 11. This CDR3 region has 17 residues. Germline V gene lookup returns CDR1 MGHRA and CDR2 YSYEKL. This CDR3 is CASSQDPPGQINYEQYF. The CDR3 region has the DNA TGCGCCAGCAGCCAAGATCCCCCGGGACAGATTAACTACGAGCAGTACTTC.

The CDR3 sequence is CASSEATGSYGYTF. The DNA of the CDR3 is TGTGCCAGCAGTGAGGCGACAGGCTCCTATGGCTACACCTTC. V usage is TRBV2 and J usage is TRBJ1-2; maybe TRBD1 (6 bases). Trimming took 3 bases from V and 4 from J, leaving 12 bases between them. The CDR3 sequence is 14 residues long. In germline, CDR1 is SNHLY, CDR2 FYNNEI.